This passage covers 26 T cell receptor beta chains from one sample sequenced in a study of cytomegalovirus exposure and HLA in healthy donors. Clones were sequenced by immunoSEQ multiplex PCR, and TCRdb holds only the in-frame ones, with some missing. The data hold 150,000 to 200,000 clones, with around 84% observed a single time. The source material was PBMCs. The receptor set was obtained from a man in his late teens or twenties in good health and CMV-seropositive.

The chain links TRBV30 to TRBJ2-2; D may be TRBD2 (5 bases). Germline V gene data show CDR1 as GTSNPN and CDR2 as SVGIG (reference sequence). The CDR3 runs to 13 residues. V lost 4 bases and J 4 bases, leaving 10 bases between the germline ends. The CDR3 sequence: CAWNGVPTGELFF. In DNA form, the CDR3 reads TGTGCCTGGAACGGGGTCCCCACCGGGGAGCTGTTTTTT. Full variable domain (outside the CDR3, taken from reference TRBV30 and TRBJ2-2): SQTIHQWPATLVQPVGSPLSLECTVEGTSNPNLYWYRQAAGRGLQLLFYSVGIGQISSEVPQNLSASRPQDRQFILSSKKLLLSDSGFYLCAWNGVPTGELFFGEGSRLTVL.

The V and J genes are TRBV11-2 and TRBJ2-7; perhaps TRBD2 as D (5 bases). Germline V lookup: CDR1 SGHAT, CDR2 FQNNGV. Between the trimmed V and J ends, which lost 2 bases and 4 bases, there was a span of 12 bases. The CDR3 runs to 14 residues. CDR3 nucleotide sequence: TGTGCCAGCAGCTTATGGAGCGGCGCTTACGAGCAGTACTTC. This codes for CASSLWSGAYEQYF.

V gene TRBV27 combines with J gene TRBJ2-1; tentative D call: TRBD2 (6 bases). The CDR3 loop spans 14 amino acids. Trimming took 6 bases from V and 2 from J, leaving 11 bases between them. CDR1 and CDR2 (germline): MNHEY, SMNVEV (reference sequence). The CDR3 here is CASSRGSTYNEQFF. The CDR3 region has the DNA TGTGCCAGCAGCCGGGGGAGCACCTACAATGAGCAGTTCTTC.

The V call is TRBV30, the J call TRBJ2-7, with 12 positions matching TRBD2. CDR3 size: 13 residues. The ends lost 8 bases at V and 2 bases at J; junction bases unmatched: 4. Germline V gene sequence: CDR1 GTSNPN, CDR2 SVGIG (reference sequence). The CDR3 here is CAQGLAGTYEQYF. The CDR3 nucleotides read TGTGCCCAAGGACTAGCGGGGACCTACGAGCAGTACTTC. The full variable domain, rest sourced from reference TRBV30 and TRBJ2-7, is SQTIHQWPATLVQPVGSPLSLECTVEGTSNPNLYWYRQAAGRGLQLLFYSVGIGQISSEVPQNLSASRPQDRQFILSSKKLLLSDSGFYLCAQGLAGTYEQYFGPGTRLTVT.

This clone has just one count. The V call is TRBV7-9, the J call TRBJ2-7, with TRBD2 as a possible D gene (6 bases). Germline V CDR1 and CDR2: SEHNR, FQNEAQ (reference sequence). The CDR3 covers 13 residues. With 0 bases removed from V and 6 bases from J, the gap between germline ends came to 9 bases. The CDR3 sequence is CASSLAPGVEQYF. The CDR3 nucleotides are TGTGCCAGCAGCTTAGCACCGGGGGTCGAGCAGTACTTC.

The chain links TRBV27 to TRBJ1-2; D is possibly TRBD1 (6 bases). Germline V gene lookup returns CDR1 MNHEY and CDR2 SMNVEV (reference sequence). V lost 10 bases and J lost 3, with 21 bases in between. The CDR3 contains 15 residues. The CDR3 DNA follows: TGTGCCACCTCTCCGGACAGAGGTGGGTACTATGGCTACACCTTC. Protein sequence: CATSPDRGGYYGYTF.

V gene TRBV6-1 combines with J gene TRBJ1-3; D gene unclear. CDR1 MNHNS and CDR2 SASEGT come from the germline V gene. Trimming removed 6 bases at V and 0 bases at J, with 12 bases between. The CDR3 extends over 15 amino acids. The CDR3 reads CASRSGLTSGNTIYF. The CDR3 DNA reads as TGTGCCAGCAGGTCCGGGTTAACCTCTGGAAACACCATATATTTT.

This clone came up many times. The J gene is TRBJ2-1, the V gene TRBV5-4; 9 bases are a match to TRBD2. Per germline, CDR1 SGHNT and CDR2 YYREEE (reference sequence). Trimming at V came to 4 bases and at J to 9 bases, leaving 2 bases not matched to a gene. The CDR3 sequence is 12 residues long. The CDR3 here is CASSPGLAEQFF. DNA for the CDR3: TGTGCCAGCAGCCCGGGACTAGCTGAGCAGTTCTTC.

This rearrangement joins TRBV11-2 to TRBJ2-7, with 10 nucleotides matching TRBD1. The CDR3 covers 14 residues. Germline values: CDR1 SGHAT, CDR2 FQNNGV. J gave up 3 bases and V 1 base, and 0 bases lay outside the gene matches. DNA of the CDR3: TGTGCCAGCAGCTTAGGGGACAGGGGCTACGAGCAGTACTTC. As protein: CASSLGDRGYEQYF.

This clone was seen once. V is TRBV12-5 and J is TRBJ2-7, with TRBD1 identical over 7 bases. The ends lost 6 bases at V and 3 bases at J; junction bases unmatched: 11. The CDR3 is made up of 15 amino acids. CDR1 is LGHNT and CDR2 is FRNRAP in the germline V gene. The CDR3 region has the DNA TGTGCTAGTGGCCCCTGGACAGGCCTGAACTACGAGCAGTACTTC. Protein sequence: CASGPWTGLNYEQYF.

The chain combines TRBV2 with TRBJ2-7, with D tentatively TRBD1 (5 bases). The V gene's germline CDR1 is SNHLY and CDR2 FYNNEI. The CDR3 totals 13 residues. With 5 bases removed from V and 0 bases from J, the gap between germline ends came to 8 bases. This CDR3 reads CASSRTGSYEQYF. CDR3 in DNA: TGTGCCAGCAGTAGAACAGGCTCCTACGAGCAGTACTTC.

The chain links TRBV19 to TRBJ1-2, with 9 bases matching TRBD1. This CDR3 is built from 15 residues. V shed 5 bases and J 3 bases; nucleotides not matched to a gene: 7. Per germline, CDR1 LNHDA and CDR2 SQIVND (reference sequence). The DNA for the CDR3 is TGTGCCAGTAGTCTAATGACAGGGGGGGACTATGGCTACACCTTC. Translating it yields CASSLMTGGDYGYTF.

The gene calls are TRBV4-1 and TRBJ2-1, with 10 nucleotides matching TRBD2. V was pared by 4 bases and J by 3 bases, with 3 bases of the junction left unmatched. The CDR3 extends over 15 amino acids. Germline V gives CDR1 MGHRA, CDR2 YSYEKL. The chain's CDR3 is CASSLGLANYNEQFF. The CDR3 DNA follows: TGCGCCAGCAGCCTGGGACTAGCGAACTACAATGAGCAGTTCTTC.

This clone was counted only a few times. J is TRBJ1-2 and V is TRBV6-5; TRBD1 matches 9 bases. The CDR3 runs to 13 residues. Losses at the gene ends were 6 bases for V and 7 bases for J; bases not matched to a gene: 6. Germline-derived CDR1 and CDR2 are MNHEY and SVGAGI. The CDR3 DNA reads TGTGCCAGCAGCCGAACAGGGGGCCGTGGCTACACCTTC. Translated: CASSRTGGRGYTF.

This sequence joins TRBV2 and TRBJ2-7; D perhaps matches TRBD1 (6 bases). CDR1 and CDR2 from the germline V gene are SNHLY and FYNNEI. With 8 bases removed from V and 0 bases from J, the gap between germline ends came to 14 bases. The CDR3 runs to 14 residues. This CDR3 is CASGELDSSYEQYF. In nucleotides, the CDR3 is TGTGCCAGCGGGGAACTGGACAGCTCCTACGAGCAGTACTTC.

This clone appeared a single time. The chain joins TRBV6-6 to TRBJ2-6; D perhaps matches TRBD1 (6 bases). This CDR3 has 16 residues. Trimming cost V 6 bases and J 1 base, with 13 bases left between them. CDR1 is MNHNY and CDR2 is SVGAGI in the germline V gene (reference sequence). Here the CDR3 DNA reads TGTGCCAGCAGCCCTGTGACAGGTTCTGGGGCCAACGTCCTGACTTTC. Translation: CASSPVTGSGANVLTF.

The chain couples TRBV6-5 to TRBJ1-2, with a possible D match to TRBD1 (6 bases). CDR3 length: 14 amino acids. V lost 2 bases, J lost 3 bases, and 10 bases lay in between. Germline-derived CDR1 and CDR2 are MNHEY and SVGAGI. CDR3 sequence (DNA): TGTGCCAGCAGTTACAGCGCAGGGGACTATGGCTACACCTTC. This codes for CASSYSAGDYGYTF.

The CDR3 spells CASSQDGLAGGNEQFF. CDR3 nucleotides: TGCGCCAGCAGCCAAGACGGACTAGCGGGAGGAAATGAGCAGTTCTTC. The chain recombines TRBV4-1 with TRBJ2-1, with 14 bases aligning to TRBD2. CDR3 length: 16 amino acids. Germline loops: CDR1 MGHRA, CDR2 YSYEKL. V was pared by 0 bases and J by 7 bases, with 2 bases of the junction left unmatched.

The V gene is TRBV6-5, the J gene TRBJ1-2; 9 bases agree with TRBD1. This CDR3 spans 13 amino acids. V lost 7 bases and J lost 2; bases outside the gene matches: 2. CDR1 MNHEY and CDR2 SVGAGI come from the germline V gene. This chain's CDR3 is CASKGQGNYGYTF. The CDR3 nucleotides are TGTGCCAGCAAGGGACAGGGCAACTATGGCTACACCTTC.

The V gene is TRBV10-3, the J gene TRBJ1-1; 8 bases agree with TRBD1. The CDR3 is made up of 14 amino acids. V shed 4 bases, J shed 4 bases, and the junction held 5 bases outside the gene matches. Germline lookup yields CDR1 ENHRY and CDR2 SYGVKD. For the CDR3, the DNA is TGTGCCATCAGTGGACAGGGGCTTGGCACTGAAGCTTTCTTT. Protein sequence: CAISGQGLGTEAFF.

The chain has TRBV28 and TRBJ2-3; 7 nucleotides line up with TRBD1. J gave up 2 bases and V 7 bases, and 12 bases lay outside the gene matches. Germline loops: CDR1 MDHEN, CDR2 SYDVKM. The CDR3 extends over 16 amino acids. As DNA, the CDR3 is TGTGCCAGCAAGATCGTCGGACAGGTTAACACAGATACGCAGTATTTT. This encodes CASKIVGQVNTDTQYF.

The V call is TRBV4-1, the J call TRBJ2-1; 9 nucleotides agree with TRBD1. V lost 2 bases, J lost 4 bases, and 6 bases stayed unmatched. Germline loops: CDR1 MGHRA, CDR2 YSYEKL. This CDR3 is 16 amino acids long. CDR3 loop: CASSQLTGGRYNEQFF. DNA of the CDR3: TGCGCCAGCAGCCAACTCACAGGGGGCAGGTACAATGAGCAGTTCTTC.

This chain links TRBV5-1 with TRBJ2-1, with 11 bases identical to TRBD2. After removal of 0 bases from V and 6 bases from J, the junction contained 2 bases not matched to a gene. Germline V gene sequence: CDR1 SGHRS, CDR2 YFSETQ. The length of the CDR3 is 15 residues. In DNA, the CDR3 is TGCGCCAGCAGCTTGGTAGCGGGAGGGCCCAATGAGCAGTTCTTC. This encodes CASSLVAGGPNEQFF.

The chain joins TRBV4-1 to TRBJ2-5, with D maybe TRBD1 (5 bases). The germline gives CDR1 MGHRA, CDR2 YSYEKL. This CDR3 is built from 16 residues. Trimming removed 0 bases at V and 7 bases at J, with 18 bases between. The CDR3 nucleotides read TGCGCCAGCAGCCAAGAGGGGCGGTTAAGATCGGCGACCCAGTACTTC. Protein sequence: CASSQEGRLRSATQYF.

The CDR3 loop reads CASSSPDRVEAFF. The CDR3 DNA reads TGTGCCAGTAGTTCCCCGGACAGGGTTGAAGCTTTCTTT. The chain employs TRBV19 and TRBJ1-1, with TRBD1 matching 8 bases. V dropped 5 bases and J dropped 7; count of bases not matched to a gene: 6. This CDR3 spans 13 amino acids. Germline V gene data show CDR1 as LNHDA and CDR2 as SQIVND (reference sequence). Supplemented by reference TRBV19 and TRBJ1-1, the full variable domain reads DGGITQSPKYLFRKEGQNVTLSCEQNLNHDAMYWYRQDPGQGLRLIYYSQIVNDFQKGDIAEGYSVSREKKESFPLTVTSAQKNPTAFYLCASSSPDRVEAFFGQGTRLTVV.

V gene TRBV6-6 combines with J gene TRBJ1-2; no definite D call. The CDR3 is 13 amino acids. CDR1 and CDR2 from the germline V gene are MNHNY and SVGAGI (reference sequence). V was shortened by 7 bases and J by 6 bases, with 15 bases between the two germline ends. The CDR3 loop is CASINGEVDGYTF. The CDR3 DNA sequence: TGTGCCAGCATCAACGGGGAGGTGGATGGCTACACCTTC.